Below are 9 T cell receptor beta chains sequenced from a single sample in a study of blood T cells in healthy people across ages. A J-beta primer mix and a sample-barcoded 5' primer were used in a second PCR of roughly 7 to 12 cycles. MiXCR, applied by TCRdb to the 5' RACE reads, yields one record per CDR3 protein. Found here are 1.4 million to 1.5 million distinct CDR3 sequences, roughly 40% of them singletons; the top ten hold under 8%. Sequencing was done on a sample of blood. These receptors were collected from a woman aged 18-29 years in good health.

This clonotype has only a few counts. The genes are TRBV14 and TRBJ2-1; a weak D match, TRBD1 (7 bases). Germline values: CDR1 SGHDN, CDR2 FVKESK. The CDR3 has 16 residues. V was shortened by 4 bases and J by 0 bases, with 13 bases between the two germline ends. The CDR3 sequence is CASSPRGDSSYNEQFF. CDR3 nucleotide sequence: TGTGCCAGCAGCCCCAGGGGGGACAGCTCCTACAATGAGCAGTTCTTC.

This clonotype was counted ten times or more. CDR3 DNA: TGCAGTTTGAGACAGGGGACATTTGGGGATACGCAGTATTTT. Translating it yields CSLRQGTFGDTQYF. The chain employs TRBV20-1 and TRBJ2-3, with 8 bases aligning to TRBD1. CDR1 and CDR2 from the germline V gene are DFQATT and SNEGSKA (reference sequence). Germline trimming cut 8 bases from V and 6 bases from J; bases unmatched to any gene: 13. This CDR3 is built from 14 residues.

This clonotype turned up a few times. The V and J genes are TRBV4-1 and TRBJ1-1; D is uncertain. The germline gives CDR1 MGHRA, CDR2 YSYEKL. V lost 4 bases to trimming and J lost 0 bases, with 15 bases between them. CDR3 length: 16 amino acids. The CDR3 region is CASSPVESSLNTEAFF. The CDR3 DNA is TGCGCCAGCAGCCCCGTAGAGTCGAGTCTGAACACTGAAGCTTTCTTT.

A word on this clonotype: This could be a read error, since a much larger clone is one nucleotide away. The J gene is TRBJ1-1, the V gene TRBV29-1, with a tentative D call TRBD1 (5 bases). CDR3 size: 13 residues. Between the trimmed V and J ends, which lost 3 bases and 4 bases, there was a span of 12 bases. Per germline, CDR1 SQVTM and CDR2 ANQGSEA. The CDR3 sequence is CSVEADGGTEAFF. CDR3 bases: TGCAGCGTTGAGGCGGACGGGGGCACTGAAGCTTTCTTT.

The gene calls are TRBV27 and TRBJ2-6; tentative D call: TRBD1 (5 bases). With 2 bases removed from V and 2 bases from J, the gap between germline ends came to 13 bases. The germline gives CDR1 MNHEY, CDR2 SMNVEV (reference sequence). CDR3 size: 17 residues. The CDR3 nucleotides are TGTGCCAGCAGTTTAAGGTCAGGGTTCACTGGGGCCAACGTCCTGACTTTC. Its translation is CASSLRSGFTGANVLTF. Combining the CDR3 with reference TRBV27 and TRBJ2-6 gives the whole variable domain EAQVTQNPRYLITVTGKKLTVTCSQNMNHEYMSWYRQDPGLGLRQIYYSMNVEVTDKGDVPEGYKVSRKEKRNFPLILESPSPNQTSLYFCASSLRSGFTGANVLTFGAGSRLTVL.

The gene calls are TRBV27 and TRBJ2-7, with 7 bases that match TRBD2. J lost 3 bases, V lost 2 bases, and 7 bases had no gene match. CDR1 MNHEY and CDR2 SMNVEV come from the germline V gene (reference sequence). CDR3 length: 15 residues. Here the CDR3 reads CASSLRATSVYEQYF. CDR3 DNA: TGTGCCAGCAGTTTACGAGCTACTAGCGTCTACGAGCAGTACTTC.

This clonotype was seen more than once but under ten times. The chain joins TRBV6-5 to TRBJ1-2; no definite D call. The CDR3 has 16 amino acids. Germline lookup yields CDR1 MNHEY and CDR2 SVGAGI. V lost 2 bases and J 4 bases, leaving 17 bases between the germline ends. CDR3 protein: CASSYGEEGVVYGYTF. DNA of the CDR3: TGTGCCAGCAGTTACGGTGAGGAAGGAGTCGTCTATGGCTACACCTTC.

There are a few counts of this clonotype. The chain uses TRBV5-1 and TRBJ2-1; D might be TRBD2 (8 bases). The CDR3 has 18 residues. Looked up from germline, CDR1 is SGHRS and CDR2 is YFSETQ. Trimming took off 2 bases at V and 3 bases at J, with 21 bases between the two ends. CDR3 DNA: TGCGCCAGCAGCTTCGCGGGGGGACAGCTTTCCTACTACAATGAGCAGTTCTTC. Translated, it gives CASSFAGGQLSYYNEQFF. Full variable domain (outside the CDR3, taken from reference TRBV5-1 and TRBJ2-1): KAGVTQTPRYLIKTRGQQVTLSCSPISGHRSVSWYQQTPGQGLQFLFEYFSETQRNKGNFPGRFSGRQFSNSRSEMNVSTLELGDSALYLCASSFAGGQLSYYNEQFFGPGTRLTVL.

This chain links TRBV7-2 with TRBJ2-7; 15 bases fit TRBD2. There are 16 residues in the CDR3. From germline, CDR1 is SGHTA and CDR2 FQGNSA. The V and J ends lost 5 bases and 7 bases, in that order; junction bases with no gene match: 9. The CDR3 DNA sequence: TGTGCCAGCAGCCAGGGACTAGCGGGAGGCCTCCATGAGCAGTACTTC. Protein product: CASSQGLAGGLHEQYF.